Following are 27 T cell receptor beta chains from one sample sequenced in a study of CD8+ T cells in alopecia areata. Stated treatment: oral pan-JAK inhibitor, 5-10 mg twice daily. The sequencing template was cDNA reverse transcribed from extracted RNA. Using immunoSEQ multiplex PCR, the repertoire was profiled, and TCRdb retains in-frame clones only, with some absent. The repertoire includes about 270,000 clones, about 60% of them detected once, and about 0.88% sits in the top ten. The sample consisted of CD4+ T cells sorted from blood, taken around week 53, from a patient treated with tofacitinib. The receptor source for this set is a human donor with alopecia areata.

This clone showed up just a few times. The chain joins TRBV25-1 to TRBJ2-7; TRBD2 might be the D (7 bases). Trimming took 3 bases from V and 2 from J, leaving 14 bases between them. This CDR3 is built from 15 residues. Germline values: CDR1 MGHDK, CDR2 SYGVNS. The CDR3 coding sequence is TGTGCCAGCAGTGACTTGGGGGGGCGCCCCTACGAGCAGTACTTC. Translated: CASSDLGGRPYEQYF.

CDR3 region: CASSQPEGADTQYF. Here the CDR3 DNA reads TGTGCCAGCAGCCAGCCGGAGGGAGCAGATACGCAGTATTTT. The chain joins TRBV14 to TRBJ2-3, with D possibly matching TRBD2 (6 bases). Trimming pared 3 bases from V and 4 bases from J, leaving 11 bases between. This CDR3 contains 14 residues. Germline lookup yields CDR1 SGHDN and CDR2 FVKESK.

This clone was seen a few times. This chain uses TRBV11-2 with TRBJ2-2; 8 bases match TRBD1. After removal of 8 bases from V and 6 bases from J, the junction contained 14 bases not matched to a gene. The CDR3 contains 16 residues. CDR1 and CDR2 from the germline V gene are SGHAT and FQNNGV. In DNA, the CDR3 is TGTGCCAGCCCGCAGCATTCAGGGGGCGTCGCCGGGGAGCTGTTTTTT. This gives the protein CASPQHSGGVAGELFF.

The J gene is TRBJ1-6, the V gene TRBV14; D call uncertain. The CDR3 consists of 13 residues. Trimming cost V 1 base and J 8 bases, with 6 bases left between them. Germline lookup yields CDR1 SGHDN and CDR2 FVKESK. The CDR3 sequence: CASSQVPDSPLHF. CDR3 coding DNA: TGTGCCAGCAGCCAAGTCCCGGATTCACCCCTCCACTTT. Full variable domain (remainder filled in from reference TRBV14 and TRBJ1-6): EAGVTQFPSHSVIEKGQTVTLRCDPISGHDNLYWYRRVMGKEIKFLLHFVKESKQDESGMPNNRFLAERTGGTYSTLKVQPAELEDSGVYFCASSQVPDSPLHFGNGTRLTVT.

The chain joins TRBV29-1 to TRBJ1-1; TRBD1 might be the D (5 bases). Trimming cost V 5 bases and J 1 base, with 17 bases left between them. The CDR3 is made up of 15 amino acids. CDR1 and CDR2 from the germline V gene are SQVTM and ANQGSEA. CDR3 sequence (DNA): TGCAGCGTTACCGGGACTCGCGGGGGGAACACTGAAGCTTTCTTT. This gives the protein CSVTGTRGGNTEAFF. The full variable domain, with the rest looked up from reference TRBV29-1 and TRBJ1-1, is SAVISQKPSRDICQRGTSLTIQCQVDSQVTMMFWYRQQPGQSLTLIATANQGSEATYESGFVIDKFPISRPNLTFSTLTVSNMSPEDSSIYLCSVTGTRGGNTEAFFGQGTRLTVV.

V is TRBV5-6 and J is TRBJ2-7; possibly TRBD2 for D (6 bases). Trimming shortened V by 4 bases and J by 3 bases, and 8 bases separated the two germline ends. CDR1 SGHDT and CDR2 YYEEEE come from the germline V gene. The CDR3 totals 12 residues. The DNA of the CDR3 is TGTGCCAGCAGCCGGGACTTCTACGAGCAGTACTTC. This codes for CASSRDFYEQYF.

This clone was counted only a few times. The chain has TRBV2 and TRBJ1-2; 11 nucleotides agree with TRBD1. Germline V gene data show CDR1 as SNHLY and CDR2 as FYNNEI. V gave up 6 bases and J gave up 3 bases; unmatched junction bases: 3. The CDR3 totals 14 residues. The CDR3 bases are TGTGCCAGCAGGGGACAGGGGGTGGACTATGGCTACACCTTC. Its protein is CASRGQGVDYGYTF. Complete variable domain (other parts from reference TRBV2 and TRBJ1-2): EPEVTQTPSHQVTQMGQEVILRCVPISNHLYFYWYRQILGQKVEFLVSFYNNEISEKSEIFDDQFSVERPDGSNFTLKIRSTKLEDSAMYFCASRGQGVDYGYTFGSGTRLTVV.

This clone was seen a few times. Other DNA sequences from this sample encode an identical CDR3 as well. The rearrangement uses TRBV10-3 and TRBJ1-1; TRBD1 is a possible D gene (5 bases). V lost 0 bases and J lost 5, with 7 bases in between. From germline, CDR1 is ENHRY and CDR2 SYGVKD. This CDR3 is built from 13 residues. As DNA, the CDR3 is TGTGCCATCAGTGAGTCAGGGGATACTGAAGCTTTCTTT. It translates to CAISESGDTEAFF.

This clone was picked up one time. V and J are TRBV5-1 and TRBJ1-2; a weak D match, TRBD1 (5 bases). Trimming shortened V by 0 bases and J by 9 bases, and 15 bases separated the two germline ends. This CDR3 has 14 residues. The V gene's germline CDR1 is SGHRS and CDR2 YFSETQ. CDR3 loop: CASSLAGDAIRYTF. The CDR3 DNA sequence: TGCGCCAGCAGCTTGGCTGGGGACGCCATTCGCTACACCTTC.

This chain joins TRBV14 and TRBJ2-5, with 7 nucleotides matching TRBD2. J lost 1 base, V lost 1 base, and 3 bases had no gene match. Germline CDR1 reads SGHDN; CDR2 reads FVKESK. The CDR3 loop spans 15 amino acids. The CDR3 region has the DNA TGTGCCAGCAGCCAAGCGGGAGGCAGCCAAGAGACCCAGTACTTC. Its protein product is CASSQAGGSQETQYF.

The V gene is TRBV29-1, the J gene TRBJ2-5, with 9 bases fitting TRBD2. Trimming removed 4 bases from V and 3 bases from J; junction bases left unmatched: 6. The CDR3 totals 14 residues. Germline V gives CDR1 SQVTM, CDR2 ANQGSEA. CDR3 in DNA: TGCAGCGTTGTCAGCGGGGGGCCTAAAGAGACCCAGTACTTC. Encoded protein: CSVVSGGPKETQYF.

The genes are TRBV29-1 and TRBJ1-1, with unresolved D. The CDR3 has 11 residues. The V end was cut by 3 bases, the J end by 11 bases, with 13 bases between. Per the germline V gene, CDR1 is SQVTM and CDR2 is ANQGSEA. CDR3 in DNA: TGCAGCGTTGAGGCGGAACTTCGGGCTTTCTTT. The encoded protein is CSVEAELRAFF.

The chain has TRBV30 and TRBJ2-1; D gene unclear. Trimming took 4 bases from V and 8 from J, leaving 9 bases between them. This CDR3 region has 11 residues. From germline, CDR1 is GTSNPN and CDR2 SVGIG (reference sequence). The CDR3 region has the DNA TGTGCCTGGAACACAGACCATGAGCAGTTCTTC. It codes for CAWNTDHEQFF.

The gene calls are TRBV25-1 and TRBJ2-7; 11 bases line up with TRBD1. CDR1 MGHDK and CDR2 SYGVNS come from the germline V gene. V was clipped by 7 bases and J by 3 bases; unmatched bases: 8. The CDR3 runs 15 residues. CDR3 protein: CASNFRDRGIYEQYF. The CDR3 nucleotides are TGTGCCAGCAATTTCCGGGACAGGGGGATCTACGAGCAGTACTTC.

The CDR3: CASSLRYSSPLHF. The CDR3 DNA is TGTGCCAGCAGCTTACGGTACAGTTCACCCCTCCACTTT. The V call is TRBV7-8, the J call TRBJ1-6; no clear D gene. Deletions cut 2 bases from V and 9 bases from J, with 8 bases between. Germline CDR1 is SGHVS and CDR2 is FQNEAQ. This CDR3 comprises 13 residues. The full variable domain, in which reference TRBV7-8 and TRBJ1-6 provide the parts outside the CDR3, is GAGVSQSPRYKVAKRGQDVALRCDPISGHVSLFWYQQALGQGPEFLTYFQNEAQLDKSGLPSDRFFAERPEGSVSTLKIQRTQQEDSAVYLCASSLRYSSPLHFGNGTRLTVT.

The J gene is TRBJ2-2, the V gene TRBV7-2; the D is unclear. V dropped 2 bases and J dropped 6 bases, with 7 bases sitting between them. CDR1 SGHTA and CDR2 FQGNSA come from the germline V gene. There are 13 residues in the CDR3. CDR3 DNA sequence: TGTGCCAGCAGCTTAAGGAGAGCCGGGGAGCTGTTTTTT. The encoded protein is CASSLRRAGELFF.

V gene TRBV11-1 combines with J gene TRBJ1-1; D ambiguous. The V end was cut by 8 bases, the J end by 3 bases, with 16 bases between. The CDR3 sequence is 14 residues long. Germline V gives CDR1 SGHAT, CDR2 FQDESV (reference sequence). The CDR3 DNA reads as TGTGCCAGCGGACGTCCCGCTGGGCACACTGAAGCTTTCTTT. Amino acid sequence: CASGRPAGHTEAFF.

This sequence joins TRBV6-5 and TRBJ1-1; 7 bases line up with TRBD1. With V trimmed by 8 bases and J by 2 bases, 5 bases remained unmatched. CDR1 MNHEY and CDR2 SVGAGI come from the germline V gene. The CDR3 length is 13 residues. The CDR3: CASVRQGNTEAFF. CDR3 nucleotide sequence: TGTGCCAGCGTCCGACAGGGAAACACTGAAGCTTTCTTT.

The chain has TRBV5-6 and TRBJ2-2; tentative D call: TRBD1 (6 bases). This CDR3 is 16 amino acids long. The ends were cut back, 0 bases at V and 2 bases at J, with 11 bases in the middle. CDR1 is SGHDT, CDR2 YYEEEE, per germline. The chain's CDR3 is CASSLVIGGNTGELFF. CDR3 bases: TGTGCCAGCAGCTTGGTTATAGGGGGAAACACCGGGGAGCTGTTTTTT.

This clone was observed a handful of times. The chain joins TRBV10-3 to TRBJ1-5, with D perhaps TRBD1 (5 bases). The V and J ends lost 3 bases and 3 bases respectively, with 15 bases between them. The CDR3 covers 16 residues. Germline loops: CDR1 ENHRY, CDR2 SYGVKD. The CDR3 DNA reads as TGTGCCATCAGTGACCGGGACGGAGGATCCAATCAGCCCCAGCATTTT. Its protein is CAISDRDGGSNQPQHF.

This clone was counted a few times. The chain couples TRBV5-1 to TRBJ2-5; possibly TRBD2 for D (5 bases). CDR1 is SGHRS, CDR2 YFSETQ, per germline. The CDR3 loop spans 14 amino acids. The ends were cut back, 0 bases at V and 9 bases at J, with 15 bases in the middle. The CDR3 bases are TGCGCCAGCAGCTTGGTCGCCACCGACGGGGCCCAGTACTTC. This encodes CASSLVATDGAQYF.

The chain carries TRBV29-1 and TRBJ1-2; 7 bases match TRBD1. The V gene's germline CDR1 is SQVTM and CDR2 ANQGSEA. J was trimmed by 5 bases and V by 2 bases; bases with no gene match: 8. The CDR3 sequence is 14 residues long. CDR3 nucleotide sequence: TGCAGCGTTGAATCCCCGGGACAGCTTTATGGCTACACCTTC. Translating it yields CSVESPGQLYGYTF.

J is TRBJ1-6 and V is TRBV11-3; D unresolved. The germline V gene has CDR1 SGHNT and CDR2 YENEEA. The CDR3 consists of 14 residues. V lost 4 bases and J lost 8, with 12 bases in between. The CDR3 nucleotides are TGTGCCAGCAGCTCGGGCCTCGCTCATTCACCCCTCCACTTT. It encodes CASSSGLAHSPLHF.

This clone has a handful of counts. The chain recombines TRBV9 with TRBJ1-1; D not resolved. From germline, CDR1 is SGDLS and CDR2 YYNGEE. Trimming stripped 3 bases from V and 1 base from J, with 7 bases between. The CDR3 consists of 13 residues. CDR3 loop: CASSGPENTEAFF. CDR3 in DNA: TGTGCCAGCAGCGGACCGGAGAACACTGAAGCTTTCTTT.

This chain uses TRBV5-1 with TRBJ2-7, with TRBD1 matching over 11 bases. CDR1 is SGHRS, CDR2 YFSETQ, per germline. The CDR3 sequence is 14 residues long. J gave up 4 bases and V 5 bases, and 5 bases lay outside the gene matches. CDR3 nucleotide sequence: TGCGCCAGCAGTTCCGGACAGGGGGCTTACGAGCAGTACTTC. Protein sequence: CASSSGQGAYEQYF.

This rearrangement joins TRBV6-1 to TRBJ1-2; D ambiguous. V was pared by 6 bases and J by 5 bases, with 13 bases between. The CDR3 loop spans 13 amino acids. Germline CDR1 is MNHNS and CDR2 is SASEGT. The CDR3 coding sequence is TGTGCCAGCAGGGCAGGATCGACGTATGGCTACACCTTC. Amino acid sequence: CASRAGSTYGYTF.

The chain uses TRBV4-3 and TRBJ2-7; D gene unclear. With 0 bases removed from V and 7 bases from J, the gap between germline ends came to 16 bases. CDR1 LGHNA and CDR2 YSLEER come from the germline V gene. The CDR3 runs 15 residues. In nucleotides, the CDR3 is TGCGCCAGCAGCCAAGAATGGACCTACGGTCGGGAGCAGTACTTC. It is translated as CASSQEWTYGREQYF.